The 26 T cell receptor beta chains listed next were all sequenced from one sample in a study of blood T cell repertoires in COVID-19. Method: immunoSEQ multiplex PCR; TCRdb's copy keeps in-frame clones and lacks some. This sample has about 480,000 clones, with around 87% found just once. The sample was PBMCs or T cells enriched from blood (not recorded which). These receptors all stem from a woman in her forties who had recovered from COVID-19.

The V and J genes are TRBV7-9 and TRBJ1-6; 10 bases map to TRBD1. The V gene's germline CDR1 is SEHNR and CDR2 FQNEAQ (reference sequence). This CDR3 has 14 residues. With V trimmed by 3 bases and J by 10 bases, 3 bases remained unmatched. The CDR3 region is CASSLDRGGSPLHF. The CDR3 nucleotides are TGTGCCAGCAGCTTGGACAGGGGGGGATCACCCCTCCACTTT.

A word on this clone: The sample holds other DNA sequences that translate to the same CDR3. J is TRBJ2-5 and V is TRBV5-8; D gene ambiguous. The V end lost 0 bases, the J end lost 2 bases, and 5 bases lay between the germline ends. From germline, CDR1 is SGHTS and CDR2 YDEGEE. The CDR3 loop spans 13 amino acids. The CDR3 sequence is CASSLGLQETQYF. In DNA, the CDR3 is TGTGCCAGCAGCTTGGGTCTTCAAGAGACCCAGTACTTC.

CDR3 protein: CASSYSIVERQKNEKLFF. DNA for the CDR3: TGTGCCAGCAGTTACTCGATAGTGGAGCGTCAGAAAAATGAAAAACTGTTTTTT. The chain is built from TRBV6-2 or TRBV6-3 and TRBJ1-4; D ambiguous. Germline V gene lookup returns CDR1 MNHEY and CDR2 SVGEGT. V shed 0 bases and J shed 5 bases, with 19 bases lying between them. The CDR3 is made up of 18 amino acids.

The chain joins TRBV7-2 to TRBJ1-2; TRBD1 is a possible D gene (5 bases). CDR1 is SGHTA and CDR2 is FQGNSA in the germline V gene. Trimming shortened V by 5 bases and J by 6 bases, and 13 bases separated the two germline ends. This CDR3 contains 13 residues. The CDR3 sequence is CASSPEQGDGYTF. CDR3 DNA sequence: TGTGCCAGCAGCCCCGAGCAGGGCGATGGCTACACCTTC.

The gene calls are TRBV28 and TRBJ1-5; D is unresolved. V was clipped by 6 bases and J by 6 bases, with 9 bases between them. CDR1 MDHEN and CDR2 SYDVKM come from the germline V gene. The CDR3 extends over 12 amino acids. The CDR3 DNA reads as TGTGCCAGCAGCCGGGAAGGTCAGCCCCAGCATTTT. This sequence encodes CASSREGQPQHF.

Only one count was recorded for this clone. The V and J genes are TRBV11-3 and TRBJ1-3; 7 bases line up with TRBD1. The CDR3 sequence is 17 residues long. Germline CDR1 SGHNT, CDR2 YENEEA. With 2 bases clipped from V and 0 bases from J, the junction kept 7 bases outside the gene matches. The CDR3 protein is CASSLLTGRSSGNTIYF. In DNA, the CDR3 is TGTGCCAGCAGCTTATTGACAGGGCGAAGCTCTGGAAACACCATATATTTT.

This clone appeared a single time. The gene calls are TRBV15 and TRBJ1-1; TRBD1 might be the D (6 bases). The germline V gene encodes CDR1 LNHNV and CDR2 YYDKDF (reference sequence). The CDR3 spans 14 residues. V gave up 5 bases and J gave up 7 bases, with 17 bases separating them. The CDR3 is CATSPLGTYVEAFF. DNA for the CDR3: TGTGCCACCAGCCCGCTTGGGACATATGTTGAAGCTTTCTTT.

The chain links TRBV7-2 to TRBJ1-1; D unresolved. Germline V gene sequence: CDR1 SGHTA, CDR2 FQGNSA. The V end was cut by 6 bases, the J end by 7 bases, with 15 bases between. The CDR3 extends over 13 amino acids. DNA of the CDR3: TGTGCCAGCAGGAACTCACAGATAAATGAAGCTTTCTTT. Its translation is CASRNSQINEAFF.

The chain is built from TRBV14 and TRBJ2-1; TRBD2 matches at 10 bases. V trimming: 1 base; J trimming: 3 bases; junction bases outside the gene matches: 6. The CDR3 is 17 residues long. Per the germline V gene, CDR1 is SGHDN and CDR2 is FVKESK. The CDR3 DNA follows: TGTGCCAGCAGCCAAGGACCTAGCGGGAGAATCTACAATGAGCAGTTCTTC. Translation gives CASSQGPSGRIYNEQFF. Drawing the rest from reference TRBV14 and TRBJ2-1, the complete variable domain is EAGVTQFPSHSVIEKGQTVTLRCDPISGHDNLYWYRRVMGKEIKFLLHFVKESKQDESGMPNNRFLAERTGGTYSTLKVQPAELEDSGVYFCASSQGPSGRIYNEQFFGPGTRLTVL.

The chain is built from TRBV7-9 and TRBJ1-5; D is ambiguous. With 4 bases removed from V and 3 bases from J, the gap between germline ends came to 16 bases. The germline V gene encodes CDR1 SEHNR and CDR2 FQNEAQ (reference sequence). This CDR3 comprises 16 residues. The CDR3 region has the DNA TGTGCCAGCAGCTCAGGCGATCGGGGTCCCAATCAGCCCCAGCATTTT. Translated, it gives CASSSGDRGPNQPQHF. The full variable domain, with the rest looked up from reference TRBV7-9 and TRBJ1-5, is DTGVSQNPRHKITKRGQNVTFRCDPISEHNRLYWYRQTLGQGPEFLTYFQNEAQLEKSRLLSDRFSAERPKGSFSTLEIQRTEQGDSAMYLCASSSGDRGPNQPQHFGDGTRLSIL.

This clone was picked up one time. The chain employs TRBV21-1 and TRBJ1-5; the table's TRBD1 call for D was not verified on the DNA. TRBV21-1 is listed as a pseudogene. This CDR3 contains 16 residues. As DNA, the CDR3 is TGTGCCAGCAGAGAACCCGGGACAGGGGGCAATCAGCCCCAGCATTTT. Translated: CASREPGTGGNQPQHF.

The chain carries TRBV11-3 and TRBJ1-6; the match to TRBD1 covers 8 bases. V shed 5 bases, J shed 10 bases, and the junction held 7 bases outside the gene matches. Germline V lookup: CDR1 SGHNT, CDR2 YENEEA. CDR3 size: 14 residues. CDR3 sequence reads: CASSIGQGWSPLHF. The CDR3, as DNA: TGTGCCAGCAGCATCGGACAGGGTTGGTCACCCCTCCACTTT.

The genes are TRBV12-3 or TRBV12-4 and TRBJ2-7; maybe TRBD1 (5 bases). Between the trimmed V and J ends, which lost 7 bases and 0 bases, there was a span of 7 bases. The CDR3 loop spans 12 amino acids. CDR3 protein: CASKTASYEQYF. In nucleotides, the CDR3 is TGTGCCAGCAAGACAGCCTCCTACGAGCAGTACTTC.

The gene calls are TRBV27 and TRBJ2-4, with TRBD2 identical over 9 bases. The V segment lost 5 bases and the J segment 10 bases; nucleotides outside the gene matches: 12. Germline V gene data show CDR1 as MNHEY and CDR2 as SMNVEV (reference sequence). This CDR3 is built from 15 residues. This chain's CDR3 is CASSPTAGGEGIQYF. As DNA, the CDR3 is TGTGCCAGCAGTCCCACAGCGGGAGGCGAGGGGATTCAGTACTTC.

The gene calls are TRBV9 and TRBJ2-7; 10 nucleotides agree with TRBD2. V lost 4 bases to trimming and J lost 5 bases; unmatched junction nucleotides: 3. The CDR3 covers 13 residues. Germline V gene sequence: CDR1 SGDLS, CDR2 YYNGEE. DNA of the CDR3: TGTGCCAGCAGCCTAGCGGGAGCCAACGAGCAGTACTTC. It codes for CASSLAGANEQYF.

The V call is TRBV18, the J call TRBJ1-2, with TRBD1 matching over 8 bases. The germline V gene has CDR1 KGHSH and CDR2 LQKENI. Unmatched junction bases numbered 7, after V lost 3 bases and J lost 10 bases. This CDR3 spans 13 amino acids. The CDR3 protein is CASSPGQGDVYTF. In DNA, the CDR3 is TGTGCCAGCTCACCCGGACAGGGAGACGTCTACACCTTC.

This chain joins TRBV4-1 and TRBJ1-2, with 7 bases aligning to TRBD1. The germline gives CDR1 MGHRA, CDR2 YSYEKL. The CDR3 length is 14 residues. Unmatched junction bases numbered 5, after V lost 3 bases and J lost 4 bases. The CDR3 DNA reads TGCGCCAGCAGCCAGTCACAGGGGCTCTATGGCTACACCTTC. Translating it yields CASSQSQGLYGYTF.

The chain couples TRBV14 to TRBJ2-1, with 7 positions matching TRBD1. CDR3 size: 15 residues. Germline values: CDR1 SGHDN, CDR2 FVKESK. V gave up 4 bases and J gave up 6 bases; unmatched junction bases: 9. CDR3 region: CASSLRQGPGNEQFF. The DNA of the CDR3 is TGTGCCAGCAGCCTTAGACAGGGACCGGGCAATGAGCAGTTCTTC.

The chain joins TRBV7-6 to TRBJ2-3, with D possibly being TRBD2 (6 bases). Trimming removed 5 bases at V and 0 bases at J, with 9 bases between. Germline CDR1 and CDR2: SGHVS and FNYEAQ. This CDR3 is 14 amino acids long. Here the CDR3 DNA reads TGTGCCAGCAGCGACCGGGGGAGCACAGATACGCAGTATTTT. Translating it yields CASSDRGSTDTQYF.

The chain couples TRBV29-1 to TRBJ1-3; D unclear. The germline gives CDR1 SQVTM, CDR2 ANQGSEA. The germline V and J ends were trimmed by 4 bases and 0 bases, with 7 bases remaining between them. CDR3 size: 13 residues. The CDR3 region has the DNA TGCAGCGTTGGCGGCTTCTCTGGAAACACCATATATTTT. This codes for CSVGGFSGNTIYF.

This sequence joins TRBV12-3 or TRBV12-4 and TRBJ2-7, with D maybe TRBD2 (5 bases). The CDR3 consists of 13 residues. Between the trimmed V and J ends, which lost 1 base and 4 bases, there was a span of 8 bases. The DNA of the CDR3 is TGTGCCAGCAGTTTAGTCGGGAAATACGAGCAGTACTTC. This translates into CASSLVGKYEQYF.

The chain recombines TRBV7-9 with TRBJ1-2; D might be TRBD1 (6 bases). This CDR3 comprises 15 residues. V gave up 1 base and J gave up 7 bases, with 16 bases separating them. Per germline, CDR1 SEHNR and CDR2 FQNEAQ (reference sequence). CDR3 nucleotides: TGTGCCAGCAGCTTAGTTGGACAGCAACTATTTGGCTACACCTTC. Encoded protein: CASSLVGQQLFGYTF.

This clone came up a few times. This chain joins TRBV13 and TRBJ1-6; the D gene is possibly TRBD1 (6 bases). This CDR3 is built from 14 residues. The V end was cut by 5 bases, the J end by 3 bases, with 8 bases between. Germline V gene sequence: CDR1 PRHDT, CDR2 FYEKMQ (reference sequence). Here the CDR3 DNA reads TGTGCCAGCAGCAAGGACAGCTATAATTCACCCCTCCACTTT. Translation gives CASSKDSYNSPLHF.

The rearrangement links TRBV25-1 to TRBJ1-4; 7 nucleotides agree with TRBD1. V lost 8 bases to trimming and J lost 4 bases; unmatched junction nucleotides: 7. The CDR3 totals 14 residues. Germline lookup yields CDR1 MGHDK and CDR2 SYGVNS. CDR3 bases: TGTGCCAGCGAGTCCGGGACAGATAATGAAAAACTGTTTTTT. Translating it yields CASESGTDNEKLFF.

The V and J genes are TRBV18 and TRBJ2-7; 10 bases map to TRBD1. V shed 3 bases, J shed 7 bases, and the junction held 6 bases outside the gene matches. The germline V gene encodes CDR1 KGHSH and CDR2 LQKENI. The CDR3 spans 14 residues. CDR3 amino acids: CASSPGQGLGEQYF. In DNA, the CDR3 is TGTGCCAGCTCACCGGGACAGGGGTTAGGGGAGCAGTACTTC.

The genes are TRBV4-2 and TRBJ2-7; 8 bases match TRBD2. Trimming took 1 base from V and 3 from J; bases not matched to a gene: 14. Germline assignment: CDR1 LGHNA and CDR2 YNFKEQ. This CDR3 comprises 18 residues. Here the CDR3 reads CASSQGVGGSGSSYEQYF. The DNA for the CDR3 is TGTGCCAGCAGCCAAGGGGTAGGTGGGAGCGGGAGTAGCTACGAGCAGTACTTC.